The source of this T cell receptor beta chain is a study of T-cell memory formation after mild COVID-19. Each CDR3 protein is one row after TCRdb ran MiXCR on the 5' RACE reads. The sample consists of approximately 440,000 distinct CDR3 sequences, 15% to 25% of them appearing once. This clonotype was picked up a small number of times. Germline V lookup: CDR1 LNHDA, CDR2 SQIVND (reference sequence). Trimming removed 8 bases at V and 7 bases at J, with 14 bases between. CDR3 length: 13 residues. This chain uses TRBV19 with TRBJ2-2, with D possibly TRBD2 on 6 matching bases. Source material: PBMCs or a T cell subset sorted from them (not recorded which). This TCR came from an adult woman who had mild COVID-19 (a few samples of this study predate the infection). Cell type and time point are not known. CDR3 nucleotides: TGTGCCAGTCGGACTACGAGTGGCGGGGAGCTGTTTTTT. This encodes CASRTTSGGELFF.